This T cell receptor (beta chain) was found in a study of response to subunit inactivated influenza vaccine (dated by TCRdb to 2016 to 2019). Broadly, across the study: Deep quantitative T cell receptor repertoire profiling was used in the study to track responses to a trivalent subunit inactivated influenza vaccine. Results and caveats for the whole study, not just this receptor: It was suggested by the authors that each seasonal influenza vaccination may recruit only a limited number of new T cells.

About this clonotype itself: The specificity of this receptor is unknown. No quality values exist for individual bases; no much larger clone is one base distant.

To prepare the library, RT-PCR was applied. Instrument used: Illumina HiSeq 2500. The raw public reads went through TCRdb reprocessing: fastp at Q25, MiXCR clone calling, in-frame beta chains kept. Identical CDR3 protein sequences are pooled into one entry, listed with their most common genes and DNA. The sample records about 620,000 distinct CDR3 sequences, approximately 12% of which are singletons. The top ten hold 10% of the sample. Trimming costs V 3 bases and J 6 bases, and their ends lie 13 bases apart. CDR1 and CDR2, looked up from the germline V gene, are SGHTA and FQGNSA. From its cysteine to its phenylalanine, the CDR3 spans 14 amino acids. CDR3 DNA only is kept here, 42 bases in frame from base 1.

The chain was built from TRBV7-2 and TRBJ2-3, with TRBD1 as a weak D call on 6 bases. Source: PBMCs from blood, taken on the day of vaccination. The TCR sequence derives from a man aged 45-65 years who received an inactivated influenza vaccine. Donor details come from another sample of the same person, matched by shared clones. The CDR3 region: CASSFRQVGDTQYF. The nucleotides are TGTGCCAGCAGCTTCAGACAGGTCGGGGATACGCAGTATTTT.